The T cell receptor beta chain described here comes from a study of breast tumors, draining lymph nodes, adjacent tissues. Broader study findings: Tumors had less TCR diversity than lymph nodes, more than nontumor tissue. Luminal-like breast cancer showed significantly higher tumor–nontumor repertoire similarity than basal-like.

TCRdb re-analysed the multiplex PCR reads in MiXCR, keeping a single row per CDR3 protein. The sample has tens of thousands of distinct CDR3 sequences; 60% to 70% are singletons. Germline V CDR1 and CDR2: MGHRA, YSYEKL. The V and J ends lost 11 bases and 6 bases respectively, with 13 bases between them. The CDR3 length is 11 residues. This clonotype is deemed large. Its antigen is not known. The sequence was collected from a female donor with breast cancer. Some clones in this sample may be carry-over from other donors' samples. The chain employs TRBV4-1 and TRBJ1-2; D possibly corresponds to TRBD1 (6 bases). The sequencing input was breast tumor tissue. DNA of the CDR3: TGCGCCTCGGCGGGGGGCCATGGCTACACCTTC. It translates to CASAGGHGYTF.